This T cell receptor (beta chain) was captured by sequencing in a study of cytomegalovirus exposure and HLA in healthy donors. The PCR made use of 60 Vbeta and 13 Jbeta primers. TCRdb's table, derived via immunoSEQ multiplex PCR, lists solely in-frame clones and lacks some. In total, the table holds roughly 110,000 clones. V gave up 3 bases and J gave up 3 bases, with 19 bases separating them. Germline V gene data show CDR1 as SGHRS and CDR2 as YFSETQ. The CDR3 consists of 17 residues. The sequenced material came from PBMCs. The genes are TRBV5-1 and TRBJ2-1; D uncertain. This clonotype originated in a man in his forties or fifties in good health and CMV-seropositive. The CDR3 is CASSSRGDSIDYNEQFF. In DNA, the CDR3 is TGCGCCAGCAGCTCCCGAGGAGACTCCATAGACTACAATGAGCAGTTCTTC. The variable domain in full, completed from reference TRBV5-1 and TRBJ2-1, reads KAGVTQTPRYLIKTRGQQVTLSCSPISGHRSVSWYQQTPGQGLQFLFEYFSETQRNKGNFPGRFSGRQFSNSRSEMNVSTLELGDSALYLCASSSRGDSIDYNEQFFGPGTRLTVL.